The 21 T cell receptor beta chains listed next were all sequenced from one sample in a study of blood T cell repertoires in COVID-19. Method: immunoSEQ multiplex PCR; TCRdb's copy keeps in-frame clones and lacks some. The data hold approximately 130,000 clones, with roughly four fifths observed a single time. Sample: peripheral blood. These receptors all stem from a human donor in a cohort sampled during active COVID-19.

The chain has TRBV5-6 and TRBJ1-6; TRBD1 agrees at 9 bases. CDR1 is SGHDT, CDR2 YYEEEE, per germline. The CDR3 runs 15 residues. V shed 1 base, J shed 7 bases, and the junction held 3 bases outside the gene matches. The chain's CDR3 is CASSLWTGVNSPLHF. The CDR3 bases are TGTGCCAGCAGCTTGTGGACAGGGGTAAATTCACCCCTCCACTTT. The variable domain in full, completed from reference TRBV5-6 and TRBJ1-6, reads DAGVTQSPTHLIKTRGQQVTLRCSPKSGHDTVSWYQQALGQGPQFIFQYYEEEERQRGNFPDRFSGHQFPNYSSELNVNALLLGDSALYLCASSLWTGVNSPLHFGNGTRLTVT.

This rearrangement joins TRBV3-1 (or the pseudogene TRBV3-2) to TRBJ1-2; the D gene is possibly TRBD1 (5 bases). There are 13 residues in the CDR3. CDR1 and CDR2 from the germline V gene are LGHDT and YNNKEL (reference sequence). V was cut by 2 bases and J by 5 bases, with 9 bases left in between. The CDR3 region is CASSQPGRYGYTF. The CDR3 bases are TGTGCCAGCAGCCAACCAGGGCGGTATGGCTACACCTTC.

This chain joins TRBV4-2 and TRBJ2-7; 10 nucleotides align to TRBD1. V trimming: 4 bases; J trimming: 2 bases; junction bases outside the gene matches: 8. The CDR3 contains 16 residues. Germline-derived CDR1 and CDR2 are LGHNA and YNFKEQ. The DNA of the CDR3 is TGTGCCAGCAGCCCCACAGTAGGACAGGGGGCCTACGAGCAGTACTTC. It codes for CASSPTVGQGAYEQYF.

V gene TRBV10-2 combines with J gene TRBJ2-7; 10 nucleotides agree with TRBD1. The CDR3 covers 14 residues. The V gene end was trimmed by 6 bases and the J gene end by 9 bases; junction bases not matched to a gene: 11. Germline V gene sequence: CDR1 WSHSY, CDR2 SAAADI. As DNA, the CDR3 is TGCGCCAGCAGCCCCGGGACAGGGGTGGGCGGGCAGTACTTC. The encoded protein is CASSPGTGVGGQYF.

This clone showed up just once. The chain uses TRBV7-9 and TRBJ2-1, with 11 bases identical to TRBD1. The CDR3 spans 16 residues. From germline, CDR1 is SEHNR and CDR2 FQNEAQ (reference sequence). V was pared by 5 bases and J by 5 bases, with 8 bases of the junction left unmatched. The CDR3 sequence: CASSGGRTGGNNEQFF. The CDR3 nucleotides read TGTGCCAGCAGCGGAGGACGGACAGGGGGCAACAATGAGCAGTTCTTC.

The rearrangement joins TRBV7-9 to TRBJ1-1; D not resolved. The CDR3 runs to 14 residues. V was trimmed by 5 bases and J by 4 bases, leaving 14 bases between them. Germline CDR1 reads SEHNR; CDR2 reads FQNEAQ (reference sequence). The DNA of the CDR3 is TGTGCCAGCAGCGGAACCCAGGCGGGCACTGAAGCTTTCTTT. Its protein is CASSGTQAGTEAFF.

The chain has TRBV29-1 and TRBJ1-2, with 8 nucleotides matching TRBD1. Germline V gene lookup returns CDR1 SQVTM and CDR2 ANQGSEA. This CDR3 spans 14 amino acids. J was trimmed by 8 bases and V by 6 bases; bases with no gene match: 14. CDR3 sequence (DNA): TGCAGCGTATCTTTGGGCAGGGGGCTCGGGGGCTACACCTTC. Amino acids: CSVSLGRGLGGYTF.

The chain employs TRBV30 and TRBJ1-2, with D uncertain. V was pared by 4 bases and J by 8 bases, with 14 bases between. The CDR3 runs to 12 residues. Germline CDR1 is GTSNPN and CDR2 is SVGIG (reference sequence). DNA of the CDR3: TGTGCCTGGAACGCCGGAGGTTTGGGCTACACCTTC. It translates to CAWNAGGLGYTF.

J is TRBJ2-3 and V is TRBV12-5, with D perhaps matching TRBD1 (5 bases). Trimming took 2 bases from V and 0 from J, leaving 12 bases between them. The CDR3 spans 16 residues. Germline lookup yields CDR1 LGHNT and CDR2 FRNRAP. The CDR3 nucleotides are TGTGCTAGTGGTTTGCTGGGGCGGCTGAGCACAGATACGCAGTATTTT. Amino acids: CASGLLGRLSTDTQYF.

The V gene is TRBV7-9, the J gene TRBJ2-7; possibly TRBD1 for D (7 bases). V was shortened by 5 bases and J by 0 bases, with 23 bases between the two germline ends. This CDR3 contains 18 residues. The germline CDR1 and CDR2 sequences are SEHNR and FQNEAQ (reference sequence). The CDR3 DNA reads TGTGCCAGCAGCCCCCCCCCGGGCCAGGGGGGAGGCTCCTACGAGCAGTACTTC. The encoded protein is CASSPPPGQGGGSYEQYF.

The chain is built from TRBV19 and TRBJ1-2; 10 bases agree with TRBD1. V dropped 7 bases and J dropped 4; count of bases not matched to a gene: 9. Germline V gene data show CDR1 as LNHDA and CDR2 as SQIVND (reference sequence). The CDR3 totals 15 residues. This CDR3 is CASMVGTGDRYGYTF. DNA for the CDR3: TGTGCCAGTATGGTGGGGACAGGGGATCGCTATGGCTACACCTTC.

This clone occurred a few times. The V and J genes are TRBV6-4 and TRBJ2-1; D call uncertain. This CDR3 has 12 residues. Germline loops: CDR1 MRHNA, CDR2 SNTAGT. V lost 3 bases to trimming and J lost 15 bases, with 15 bases between them. The CDR3 sequence: CASSEKVSSSFF. The DNA of the CDR3 is TGTGCCAGCAGTGAAAAGGTCTCTAGTTCGTTCTTC.

The rearrangement links TRBV5-5 to TRBJ2-7; TRBD2 aligns across 13 bases. Germline assignment: CDR1 SGHKS and CDR2 YYEKEE (reference sequence). The junction had 6 bases not matched to a gene; V was cut back by 3 bases and J by 6 bases. This CDR3 is 15 amino acids long. CDR3 in DNA: TGTGCCAGCAGCTCCAGACTAGCGGGGGGCCGCGAGCAGTACTTC. Its translation: CASSSRLAGGREQYF.

The V gene is TRBV6-4, the J gene TRBJ1-1; TRBD1 aligns across 7 bases. CDR3 length equals 14 residues. Germline V gene lookup returns CDR1 MRHNA and CDR2 SNTAGT. The V segment lost 4 bases and the J segment 4 bases; nucleotides outside the gene matches: 6. The CDR3 sequence: CASSATGAGTEAFF. CDR3 coding DNA: TGTGCCAGCAGTGCTACAGGGGCGGGCACTGAAGCTTTCTTT.

The V call is TRBV19, the J call TRBJ1-5, with TRBD1 matching over 7 bases. This CDR3 has 15 amino acids. Germline V lookup: CDR1 LNHDA, CDR2 SQIVND (reference sequence). J gave up 1 base and V 3 bases, and 3 bases lay outside the gene matches. CDR3 protein: CASSIDRASNQPQHF. The CDR3 bases are TGTGCCAGTAGTATCGACAGGGCGAGCAATCAGCCCCAGCATTTT.

This chain joins TRBV19 and TRBJ2-7; 10 bases match TRBD1. Germline assignment: CDR1 LNHDA and CDR2 SQIVND (reference sequence). With V trimmed by 4 bases and J by 3 bases, 9 bases remained unmatched. The CDR3 contains 16 residues. The CDR3, as DNA: TGTGCCAGTAGTAGCGCCCCCGGGACAGGGGACTACGAGCAGTACTTC. It yields the protein CASSSAPGTGDYEQYF.

The rearrangement links TRBV7-9 to TRBJ2-1; D gene unclear. CDR3 size: 11 residues. Looked up from germline, CDR1 is SEHNR and CDR2 is FQNEAQ (reference sequence). Trimming left V 4 bases short and J 10 bases short, with 8 bases between. The CDR3 bases are TGTGCCAGCAGCTCTTCGAGGGAGCAGTTCTTC. This codes for CASSSSREQFF.

The chain joins TRBV5-5 to TRBJ2-5; 9 bases are shared with TRBD1. The V and J ends lost 4 bases and 3 bases, in that order; junction bases with no gene match: 7. CDR1 and CDR2 (germline): SGHKS, YYEKEE (reference sequence). The CDR3 runs 15 residues. This CDR3 is CASSPGTGRKETQYF. CDR3 nucleotide sequence: TGTGCCAGCAGCCCGGGGACAGGGCGGAAAGAGACCCAGTACTTC.

The V gene is TRBV6-4, the J gene TRBJ1-2, with 10 bases matching TRBD1. Per germline, CDR1 MRHNA and CDR2 SNTAGT. The CDR3 spans 16 residues. V shed 3 bases and J 5 bases; nucleotides not matched to a gene: 9. The CDR3 reads CASSEIRDRGSYGYTF. DNA of the CDR3: TGTGCCAGCAGTGAGATTAGGGACAGGGGCTCGTATGGCTACACCTTC.

V is TRBV5-4 and J is TRBJ2-1, with TRBD1 identical over 8 bases. Looked up from germline, CDR1 is SGHNT and CDR2 is YYREEE (reference sequence). Trimming at V came to 0 bases and at J to 9 bases, leaving 5 bases not matched to a gene. This CDR3 region has 14 residues. The CDR3 spells CASSLGTGILEQFF. The CDR3 bases are TGTGCCAGCAGCTTGGGGACAGGGATTCTTGAGCAGTTCTTC.

The rearrangement uses TRBV18 and TRBJ2-5; perhaps TRBD2 as D (5 bases). Trimming left V 3 bases short and J 1 base short, with 9 bases between. The CDR3 spans 14 residues. The germline CDR1 and CDR2 sequences are KGHSH and LQKENI. CDR3 coding DNA: TGTGCCAGCTCACCCGGGATCACCCAAGAGACCCAGTACTTC. This translates into CASSPGITQETQYF.